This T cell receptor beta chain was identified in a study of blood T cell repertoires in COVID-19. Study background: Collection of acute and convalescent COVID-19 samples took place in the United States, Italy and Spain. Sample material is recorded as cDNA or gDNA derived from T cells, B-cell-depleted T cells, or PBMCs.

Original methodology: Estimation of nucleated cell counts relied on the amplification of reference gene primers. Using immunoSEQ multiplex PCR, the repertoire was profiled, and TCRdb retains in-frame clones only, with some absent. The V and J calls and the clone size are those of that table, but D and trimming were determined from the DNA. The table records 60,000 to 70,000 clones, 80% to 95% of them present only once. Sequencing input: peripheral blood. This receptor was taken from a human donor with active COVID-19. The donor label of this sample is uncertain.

The CDR3, as DNA: TGTGCCAGCAGCTTAGGGGGCCCGGGTAGCGGGAATTACAATGAGCAGTTCTTC. Its translation is CASSLGGPGSGNYNEQFF. The chain is built from TRBV7-2 and TRBJ2-1; TRBD2 matches at 8 bases. V was pared by 1 base and J by 4 bases, with 12 bases of the junction left unmatched. Germline loops: CDR1 SGHTA, CDR2 FQGNSA. CDR3 length: 18 amino acids.